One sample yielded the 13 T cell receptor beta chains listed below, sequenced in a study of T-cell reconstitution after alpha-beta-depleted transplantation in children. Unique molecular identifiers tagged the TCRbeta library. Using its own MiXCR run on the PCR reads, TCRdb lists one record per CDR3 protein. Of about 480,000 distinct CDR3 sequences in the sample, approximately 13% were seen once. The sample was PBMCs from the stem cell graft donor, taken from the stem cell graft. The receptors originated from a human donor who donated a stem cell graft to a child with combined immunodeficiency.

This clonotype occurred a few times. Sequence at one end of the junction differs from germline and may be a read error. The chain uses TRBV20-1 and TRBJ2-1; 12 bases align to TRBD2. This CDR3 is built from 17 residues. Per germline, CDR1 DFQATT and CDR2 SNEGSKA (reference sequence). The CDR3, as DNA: TGCAGCGCTAGTGGACTAGCGGGGAGGGGCTCCTACAATGAGCAGTTCTTC. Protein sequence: CSASGLAGRGSYNEQFF.

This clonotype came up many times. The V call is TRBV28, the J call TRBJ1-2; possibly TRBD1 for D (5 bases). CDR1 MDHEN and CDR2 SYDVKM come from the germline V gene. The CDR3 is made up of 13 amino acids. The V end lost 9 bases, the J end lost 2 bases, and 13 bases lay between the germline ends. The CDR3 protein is CASQRGANYGYTF. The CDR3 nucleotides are TGTGCCAGTCAGAGGGGCGCGAACTATGGCTACACCTTC.

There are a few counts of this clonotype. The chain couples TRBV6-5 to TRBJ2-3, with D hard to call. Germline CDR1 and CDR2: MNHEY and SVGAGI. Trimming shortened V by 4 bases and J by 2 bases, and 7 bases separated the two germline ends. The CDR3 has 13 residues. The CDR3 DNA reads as TGTGCCAGCAGTTCTGTGAACACAGATACGCAGTATTTT. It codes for CASSSVNTDTQYF.

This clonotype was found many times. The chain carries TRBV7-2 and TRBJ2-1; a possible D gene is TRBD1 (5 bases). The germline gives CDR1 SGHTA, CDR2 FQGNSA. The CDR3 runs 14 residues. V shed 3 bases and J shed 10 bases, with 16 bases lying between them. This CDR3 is CASSFDGPNREQFF. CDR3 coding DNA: TGTGCCAGCAGCTTCGACGGACCTAACAGGGAGCAGTTCTTC.

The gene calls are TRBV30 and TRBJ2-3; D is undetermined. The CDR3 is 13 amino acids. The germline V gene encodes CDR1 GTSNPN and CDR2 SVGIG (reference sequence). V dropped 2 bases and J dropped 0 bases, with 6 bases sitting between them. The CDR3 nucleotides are TGTGCCTGGAGTAGAGCTAGCACAGATACGCAGTATTTT. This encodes CAWSRASTDTQYF. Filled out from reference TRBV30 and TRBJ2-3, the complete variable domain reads SQTIHQWPATLVQPVGSPLSLECTVEGTSNPNLYWYRQAAGRGLQLLFYSVGIGQISSEVPQNLSASRPQDRQFILSSKKLLLSDSGFYLCAWSRASTDTQYFGPGTRLTVL.

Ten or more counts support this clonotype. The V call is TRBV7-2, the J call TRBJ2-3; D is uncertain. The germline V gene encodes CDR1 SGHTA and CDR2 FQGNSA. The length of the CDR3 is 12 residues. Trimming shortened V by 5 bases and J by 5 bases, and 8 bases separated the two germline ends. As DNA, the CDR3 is TGTGCCAGCAGCCCCTGGGTAGATACGCAGTATTTT. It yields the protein CASSPWVDTQYF.

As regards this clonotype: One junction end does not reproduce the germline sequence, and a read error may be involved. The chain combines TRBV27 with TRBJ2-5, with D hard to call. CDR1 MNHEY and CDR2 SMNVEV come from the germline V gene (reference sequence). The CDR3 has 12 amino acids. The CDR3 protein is CDSSPGWGTQYF. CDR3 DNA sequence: TGTGACAGCAGTCCCGGATGGGGGACCCAGTACTTC.

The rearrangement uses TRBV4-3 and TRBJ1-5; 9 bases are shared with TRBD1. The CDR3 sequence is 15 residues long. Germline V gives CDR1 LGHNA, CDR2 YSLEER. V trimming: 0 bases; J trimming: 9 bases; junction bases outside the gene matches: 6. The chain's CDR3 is CASSQEPGQGRPQHF. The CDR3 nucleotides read TGCGCCAGCAGCCAAGAGCCAGGACAGGGGCGGCCCCAGCATTTT.

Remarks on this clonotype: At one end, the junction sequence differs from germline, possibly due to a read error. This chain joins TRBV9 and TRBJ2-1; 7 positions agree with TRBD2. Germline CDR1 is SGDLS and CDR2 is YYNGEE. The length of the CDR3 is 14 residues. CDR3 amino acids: CANSVVGGYNEQFF. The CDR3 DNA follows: TGTGCCAACAGCGTAGTGGGGGGGTACAATGAGCAGTTCTTC.

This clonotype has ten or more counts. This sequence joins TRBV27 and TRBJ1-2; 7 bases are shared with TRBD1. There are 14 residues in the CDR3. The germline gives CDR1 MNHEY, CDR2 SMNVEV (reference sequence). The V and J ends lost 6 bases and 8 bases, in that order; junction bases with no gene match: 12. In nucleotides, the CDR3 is TGTGCCAGCAGCCAGAGCCTAAGGACAGGCGGCTACACCTTC. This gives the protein CASSQSLRTGGYTF.

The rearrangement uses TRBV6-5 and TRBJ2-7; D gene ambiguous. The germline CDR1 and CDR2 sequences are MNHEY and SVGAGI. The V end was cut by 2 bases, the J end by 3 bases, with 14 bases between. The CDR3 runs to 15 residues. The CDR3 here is CASSYTPGTVYEQYF. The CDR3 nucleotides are TGTGCCAGCAGTTACACACCTGGTACTGTCTACGAGCAGTACTTC.

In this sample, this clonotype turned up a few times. This CDR3 is CSTSGGTGANVLTF. DNA for the CDR3: TGCAGCACCTCCGGGGGTACTGGGGCCAACGTCCTGACTTTC. The chain links TRBV29-1 to TRBJ2-6; tentative D call: TRBD2 (6 bases). This CDR3 has 14 amino acids. The V gene lost 8 bases and the J gene lost 2 bases, with 13 bases spanning the gap. Germline CDR1 reads SQVTM; CDR2 reads ANQGSEA.

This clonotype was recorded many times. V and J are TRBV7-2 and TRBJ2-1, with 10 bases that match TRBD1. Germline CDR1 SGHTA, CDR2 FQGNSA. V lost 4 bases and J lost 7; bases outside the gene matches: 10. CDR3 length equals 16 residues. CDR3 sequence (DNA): TGTGCCAGCAGCTCTTTGGGACAGGGGACCTGGAATGAGCAGTTCTTC. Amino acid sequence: CASSSLGQGTWNEQFF.